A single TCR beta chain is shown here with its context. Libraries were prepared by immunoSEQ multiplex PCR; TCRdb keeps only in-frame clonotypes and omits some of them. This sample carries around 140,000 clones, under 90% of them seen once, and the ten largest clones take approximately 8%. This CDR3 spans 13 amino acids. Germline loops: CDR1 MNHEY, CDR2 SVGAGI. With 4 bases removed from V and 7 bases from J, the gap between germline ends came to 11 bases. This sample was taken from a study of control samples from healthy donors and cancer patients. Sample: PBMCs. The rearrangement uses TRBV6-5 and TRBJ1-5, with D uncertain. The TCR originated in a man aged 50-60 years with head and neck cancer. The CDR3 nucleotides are TGTGCCAGCAGTTTTGGTCAGTCCCAGCCCCAGCATTTT. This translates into CASSFGQSQPQHF.